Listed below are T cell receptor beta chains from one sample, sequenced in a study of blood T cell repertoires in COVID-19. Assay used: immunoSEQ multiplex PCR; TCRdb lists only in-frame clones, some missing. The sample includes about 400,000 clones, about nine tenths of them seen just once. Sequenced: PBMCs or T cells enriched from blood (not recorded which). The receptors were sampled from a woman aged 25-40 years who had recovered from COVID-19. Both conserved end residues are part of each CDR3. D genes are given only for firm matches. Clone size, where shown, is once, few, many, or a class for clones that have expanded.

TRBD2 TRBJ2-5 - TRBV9 CASSVALAGGLQETQYF TGTGCCAGCAGCGTCGCCCTAGCGGGGGGACTCCAAGAGACCCAGTACTTC
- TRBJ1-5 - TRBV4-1 CASSQNPNKGRDQPQHF TGCGCCAGCAGTCAAAACCCCAATAAGGGGAGGGATCAGCCCCAGCATTTT
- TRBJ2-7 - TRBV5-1 CASSLAPSETYEQYF TGCGCCAGCAGCTTGGCGCCTAGCGAGACCTACGAGCAGTACTTC
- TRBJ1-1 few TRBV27 CASSFSGVGEAFF TGTGCCAGCAGTTTTTCGGGGGTAGGTGAAGCTTTCTTT
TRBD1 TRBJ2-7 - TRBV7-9 CASSLVGTDRNYEQYF TGTGCCAGCAGCTTAGTCGGGACAGATAGAAACTACGAGCAGTACTTC
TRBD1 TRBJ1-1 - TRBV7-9 CASSSYRGRMNTEAFF TGTGCCAGCAGCTCCTACAGGGGCCGGATGAACACTGAAGCTTTCTTT
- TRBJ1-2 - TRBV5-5 CASSQRRDSSYGYTF TGTGCCAGCAGCCAGAGGCGAGACAGCTCCTATGGCTACACCTTC
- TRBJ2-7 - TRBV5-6 CASSFFQGFSYEQYF TGTGCCAGCAGCTTCTTCCAGGGGTTTTCCTACGAGCAGTACTTC
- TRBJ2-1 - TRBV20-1 CSASGQTMEQFF TGCAGTGCTAGTGGGCAGACAATGGAGCAGTTCTTC
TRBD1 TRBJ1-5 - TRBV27 CASSPLFTTGVLSNQPQHF TGTGCCAGCAGTCCATTATTTACAACAGGGGTCCTTAGCAATCAGCCCCAGCATTTT
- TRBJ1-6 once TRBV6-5 CASSYVPIVNSPLHF TGTGCCAGCAGTTACGTCCCCATAGTAAATTCACCCCTCCACTTT
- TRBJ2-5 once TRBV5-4 CASSLGQGETQYF TGTGCCAGCAGCTTAGGGCAGGGAGAGACCCAGTACTTC
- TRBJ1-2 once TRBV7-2 CASSLGAGQHYGYTF TGTGCCAGCAGCTTAGGAGCGGGACAACACTATGGCTACACCTTC
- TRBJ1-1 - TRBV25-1 CASIGGVVEENTEAFF TGTGCCAGCATCGGAGGGGTTGTCGAAGAGAACACTGAAGCTTTCTTT
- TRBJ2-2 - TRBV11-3 CASSLGRSGQNTGELFF TGTGCCAGCAGCTTAGGAAGGTCGGGTCAGAACACCGGGGAGCTGTTTTTT
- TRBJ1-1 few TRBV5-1 CASRIYRAHFF TGCGCCAGCAGAATCTACAGGGCGCATTTCTTT
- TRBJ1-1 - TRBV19 CASSVGLASTEAFF TGTGCCAGTAGTGTGGGGCTCGCTAGCACTGAAGCTTTCTTT
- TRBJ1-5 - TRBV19 CASSNSQFSNQPQHF TGTGCCAGTAGTAATTCCCAGTTTAGCAATCAGCCCCAGCATTTT
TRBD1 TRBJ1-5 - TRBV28 CASSSIDRDSYLAQHF TGTGCCAGCAGTTCGATCGACAGGGATAGTTATCTAGCCCAGCATTTT
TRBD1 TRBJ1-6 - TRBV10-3 CAISRDRDNSPLHF TGTGCCATCAGCCGGGACAGGGATAATTCACCCCTCCACTTT
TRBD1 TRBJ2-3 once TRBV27 CASSYGPGQGLGVGTDTQYF TGTGCCAGCAGTTATGGGCCGGGACAGGGTTTGGGGGTAGGCACAGATACGCAGTATTTT
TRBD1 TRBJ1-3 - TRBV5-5 CASSWTPTGNGNTIYF TGTGCCAGCAGCTGGACCCCGACAGGGAACGGAAACACCATATATTTT
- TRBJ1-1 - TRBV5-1 CASSLGQGGFGNTEAFF TGCGCCAGCAGCTTGGGTCAGGGAGGGTTTGGGAACACTGAAGCTTTCTTT
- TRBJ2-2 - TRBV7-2 CASSLAARTRRWERTGELFF TGTGCCAGCAGCTTAGCGGCCAGAACTAGAAGGTGGGAGCGCACCGGGGAGCTGTTTTTT
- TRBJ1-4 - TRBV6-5 CASSPFGGAKLFF TGTGCCAGCAGCCCCTTCGGGGGGGCAAAACTGTTTTTT
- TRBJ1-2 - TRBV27 CASGKTGSNYGYTF TGTGCCAGCGGAAAAACAGGGTCCAACTATGGCTACACCTTC
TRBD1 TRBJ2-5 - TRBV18 CASSRNRGRTNPQETQYF TGTGCCAGCTCACGCAACAGGGGGCGGACGAACCCCCAGGAGACCCAGTACTTC
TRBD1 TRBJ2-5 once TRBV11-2 CASRDSYRGKIETQYF TGTGCCAGCAGAGACTCTTACAGGGGAAAAATCGAGACCCAGTACTTC
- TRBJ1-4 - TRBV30 CAWSAGGTSEKLFF TGTGCCTGGAGTGCCGGGGGGACTAGTGAAAAACTGTTTTTT